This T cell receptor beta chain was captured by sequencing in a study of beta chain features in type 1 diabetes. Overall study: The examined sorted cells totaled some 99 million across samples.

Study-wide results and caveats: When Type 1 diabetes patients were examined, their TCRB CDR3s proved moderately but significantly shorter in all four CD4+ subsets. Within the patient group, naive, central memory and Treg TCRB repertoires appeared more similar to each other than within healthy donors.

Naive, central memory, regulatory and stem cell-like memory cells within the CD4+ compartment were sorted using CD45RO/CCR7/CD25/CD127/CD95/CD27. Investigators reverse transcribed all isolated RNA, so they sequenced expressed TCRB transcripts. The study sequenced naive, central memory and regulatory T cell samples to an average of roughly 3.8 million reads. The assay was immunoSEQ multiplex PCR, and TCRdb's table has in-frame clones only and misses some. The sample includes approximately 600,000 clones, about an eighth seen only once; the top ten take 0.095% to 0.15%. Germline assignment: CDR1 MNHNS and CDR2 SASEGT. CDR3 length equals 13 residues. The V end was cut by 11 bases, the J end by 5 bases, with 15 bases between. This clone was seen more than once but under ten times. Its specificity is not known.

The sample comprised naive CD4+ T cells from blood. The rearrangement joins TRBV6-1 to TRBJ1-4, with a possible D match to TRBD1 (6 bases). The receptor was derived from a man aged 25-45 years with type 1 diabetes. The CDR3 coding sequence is TGTGCCGGTCGGACAGTGGAGAATGAAAAACTGTTTTTT. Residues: CAGRTVENEKLFF.